These 13 T cell receptor beta chains were sequenced from one sample in a study of T cell changes during pregnancy in multiple sclerosis. Method: immunoSEQ multiplex PCR; TCRdb's copy keeps in-frame clones and lacks some. Of tens of thousands of clones in the sample, roughly nine tenths were seen once. Sequenced material: CD4+ T cells from peripheral blood mononuclear cells, taken in the second trimester of pregnancy. These TCRs come from a female donor with multiple sclerosis, enrolled in a pregnancy study.

The rearrangement joins TRBV6-5 to TRBJ1-4; 7 nucleotides line up with TRBD1. V dropped 6 bases and J dropped 8; count of bases not matched to a gene: 12. Germline CDR1 reads MNHEY; CDR2 reads SVGAGI. This CDR3 region has 15 residues. This chain's CDR3 is CASSPTTGAREKLFF. The DNA of the CDR3 is TGTGCCAGCAGCCCTACTACAGGGGCTCGCGAAAAACTGTTTTTT.

This clone was detected only once. The chain employs TRBV19 and TRBJ1-1, with TRBD1 as a possible D gene (5 bases). The germline V and J ends were trimmed by 3 bases and 8 bases, with 10 bases remaining between them. Germline V gene data show CDR1 as LNHDA and CDR2 as SQIVND (reference sequence). CDR3 length: 12 amino acids. The DNA for the CDR3 is TGTGCCAGTAGTATGCGGGGGTTGGAAGCTTTCTTT. Translating gives CASSMRGLEAFF.

This rearrangement joins TRBV5-4 to TRBJ2-7, with 10 bases that match TRBD1. The J segment lost 1 base and the V segment lost 3 bases, leaving 7 bases of the junction unmatched. Germline V CDR1 and CDR2: SGHNT, YYREEE (reference sequence). This CDR3 is 16 amino acids long. CDR3 sequence (DNA): TGTGCCAGCAGCTCGACAGGGGGCGCTGAATCCTACGAGCAGTACTTC. Protein sequence: CASSSTGGAESYEQYF.

The J gene is TRBJ2-7, the V gene TRBV10-2; D gene ambiguous. The V and J ends lost 0 bases and 4 bases respectively, with 13 bases between them. Germline CDR1 WSHSY, CDR2 SAAADI. This CDR3 is 15 amino acids long. CDR3 region: CASSESYSTTYEQYF. In nucleotides, the CDR3 is TGCGCCAGCAGTGAGTCTTACAGCACCACTTACGAGCAGTACTTC.

This sequence joins TRBV7-2 and TRBJ1-2; TRBD1 aligns across 7 bases. V shed 4 bases, J shed 5 bases, and the junction held 10 bases outside the gene matches. Per germline, CDR1 SGHTA and CDR2 FQGNSA. This CDR3 has 15 amino acids. Here the CDR3 DNA reads TGTGCCAGCAGCTCCTTTCCGGGACAGTTATATGGCTACACCTTC. Encoded protein: CASSSFPGQLYGYTF. The full variable domain, in which reference TRBV7-2 and TRBJ1-2 provide the parts outside the CDR3, is GAGVSQSPSNKVTEKGKDVELRCDPISGHTALYWYRQSLGQGLEFLIYFQGNSAPDKSGLPSDRFSAERTGGSVSTLTIQRTQQEDSAVYLCASSSFPGQLYGYTFGSGTRLTVV.

The chain uses TRBV7-9 and TRBJ2-7, with D perhaps TRBD1 (6 bases). Germline lookup yields CDR1 SEHNR and CDR2 FQNEAQ (reference sequence). Trimming took 5 bases from V and 3 from J, leaving 17 bases between them. The CDR3 runs to 15 residues. As DNA, the CDR3 is TGTGCCAGCAGCGCTTTGCCGGGACACGGCTACGAGCAGTACTTC. It translates to CASSALPGHGYEQYF.

The J gene is TRBJ1-1, the V gene TRBV5-6; possibly TRBD1 for D (5 bases). The length of the CDR3 is 14 residues. CDR1 and CDR2 (germline): SGHDT, YYEEEE. Trimming shortened V by 0 bases and J by 10 bases, and 16 bases separated the two germline ends. The CDR3 DNA reads as TGTGCCAGCAGCTTGGCCTCGGGTCAGGGTGCAGCTTTCTTT. Translated: CASSLASGQGAAFF.

The J gene is TRBJ1-5, the V gene TRBV5-1, with 8 positions matching TRBD1. Per germline, CDR1 SGHRS and CDR2 YFSETQ. The CDR3 has 15 amino acids. The V gene end was trimmed by 0 bases and the J gene end by 6 bases; junction bases not matched to a gene: 5. Here the CDR3 DNA reads TGCGCCAGCAGCTTGGAGGGTACAGGGGGTCAGCCCCAGCATTTT. This sequence encodes CASSLEGTGGQPQHF.

The chain links TRBV5-6 to TRBJ1-5; D is perhaps TRBD1 (5 bases). The CDR3 runs 13 residues. The germline V gene has CDR1 SGHDT and CDR2 YYEEEE. Trimming removed 4 bases from V and 6 bases from J, with 11 bases in between. In nucleotides, the CDR3 is TGTGCCAGCAGCAAGGACATTAGTCAGCCCCAGCATTTT. Its translation is CASSKDISQPQHF.

This rearrangement joins TRBV7-9 to TRBJ1-2; TRBD1 is a possible D gene (5 bases). The V and J ends lost 2 bases and 7 bases respectively, with 14 bases between them. CDR3 length: 14 residues. Germline V gene lookup returns CDR1 SEHNR and CDR2 FQNEAQ (reference sequence). As DNA, the CDR3 is TGTGCCAGCAGCTTAAGGTCCGATGGGGCTGGCTACACCTTC. It translates to CASSLRSDGAGYTF.

The sample holds a few counts of this clone. The rearrangement uses TRBV4-2 and TRBJ2-5; 8 bases agree with TRBD2. Germline loops: CDR1 LGHNA, CDR2 YNFKEQ. V shed 1 base, J shed 4 bases, and the junction held 11 bases outside the gene matches. CDR3 length equals 17 residues. The CDR3 sequence is CASSQGSGGRRGETQYF. For the CDR3, the DNA is TGTGCCAGCAGCCAAGGTTCGGGAGGGAGGAGGGGAGAGACCCAGTACTTC.

The V and J genes are TRBV19 and TRBJ2-3, with TRBD2 matching over 14 bases. This CDR3 has 19 residues. V lost 6 bases, J lost 2 bases, and 13 bases stayed unmatched. Germline V lookup: CDR1 LNHDA, CDR2 SQIVND (reference sequence). CDR3 amino acids: CASSQGTSGGHPDTDTQYF. The DNA for the CDR3 is TGTGCCAGTAGCCAAGGGACTAGCGGGGGCCACCCCGACACAGATACGCAGTATTTT.

The rearrangement links TRBV5-1 to TRBJ1-1; possibly TRBD1 for D (6 bases). The germline CDR1 and CDR2 sequences are SGHRS and YFSETQ. The CDR3 is 14 amino acids. Trimming cost V 0 bases and J 3 bases, with 9 bases left between them. CDR3 DNA sequence: TGCGCCAGCAGCTTGGGGGGGCCGCACACTGAAGCTTTCTTT. Its protein product is CASSLGGPHTEAFF.